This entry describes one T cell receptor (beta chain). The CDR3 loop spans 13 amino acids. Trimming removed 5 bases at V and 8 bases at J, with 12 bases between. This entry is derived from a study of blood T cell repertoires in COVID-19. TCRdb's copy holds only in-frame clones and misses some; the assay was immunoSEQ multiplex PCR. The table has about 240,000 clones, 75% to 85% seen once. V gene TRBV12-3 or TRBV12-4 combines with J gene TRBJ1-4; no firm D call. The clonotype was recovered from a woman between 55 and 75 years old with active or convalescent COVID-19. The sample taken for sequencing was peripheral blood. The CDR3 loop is CASSRDSGEKLFF. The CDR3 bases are TGTGCCAGCAGTCGAGACTCGGGGGAAAAACTGTTTTTT.